Listed below are T cell receptor beta chains from one sample, sequenced in a study of regulatory T cells in long-lasting Graves disease. In TCRdb, the multiplex PCR reads were re-called with MiXCR into one record per CDR3 protein. The table has about half a million distinct CDR3 sequences, approximately 12% seen once; the top ten hold about 8.3%. These data also featured in a second study, about T cells in Graves' hyperthyroidism and ophthalmopathy.

The sequenced sample was peripheral blood mononuclear cells (PBMCs), obtained at new diagnosis, from a patient treated with antithyroid drugs. All receptors come from a woman aged 25 to 39 with Graves disease. Both conserved end residues are part of each CDR3. The order of the fields is V gene, D gene, J gene, CDR3 length, clone size, CDR3 DNA, CDR3 protein. D genes are given only for firm matches. Size is stated for part of the rows, as once, few or many counts, or as a class when the clone is expanded.

>TRBV18|-|TRBJ1-4|14|-
TGTGCCAGCTCAGCGCAGAGTTCTAATGAAAAACTGTTTTTT
CASSAQSSNEKLFF
>TRBV6-5|-|TRBJ2-7|14|many
TGTGCCAGCAGTTACTCGGGGGGCTCCTACGAGCAGTACTTC
CASSYSGGSYEQYF
>TRBV5-1|TRBD2|TRBJ2-1|20|once
TGCGCCAGCAGCTCGTTGACAGGGGTCAGACTAGCGGGGGATTACAATGAGCAGTTCTTC
CASSSLTGVRLAGDYNEQFF
>TRBV20-1|-|TRBJ1-1|13|many
TGCAGTGCTAGTATCCGGGTGAACACTGAAGCTTTCTTT
CSASIRVNTEAFF
>TRBV7-9|-|TRBJ2-7|17|-
TGTGCCAGCAGCTTAGCAGCCGTGGCGGTGAGCTCCTACGAGCAGTACTTC
CASSLAAVAVSSYEQYF
>TRBV27|-|TRBJ1-4|17|-
TGTGCCTGCAGTCCTACTCGACGTCTCTCGCGGGGTGAAAAACTGTTTTTT
CACSPTRRLSRGEKLFF
>TRBV2|-|TRBJ1-3|16|many
TGTGCCAGCATCCAATACCGATCACTCGGTGGAAACACCATATATTTT
CASIQYRSLGGNTIYF
>TRBV5-1|TRBD1|TRBJ1-6|14|many
TGCGCCAGCAGCTTGGAACAGGGGCGAACACCCCTCCACTTT
CASSLEQGRTPLHF
>TRBV3-1|-|TRBJ2-1|11|many
TGTGCCAGCAGCCATGGGGGTGAGCAGTTCTTC
CASSHGGEQFF
>TRBV24-1|-|TRBJ2-1|11|many
TGTGCCACCTCCAGGGAGTCTAGGCAGTTCTTC
CATSRESRQFF
>TRBV20-1|TRBD2|TRBJ2-3|14|few
TGCAGTGCGGCTGAGGCGGGAGTCGCAGATACGCAGTATTTT
CSAAEAGVADTQYF
>TRBV11-3|-|TRBJ2-3|16|-
TGTGCCAGCAGCTTAGATCTGGGGCAGTCCGCAGATACGCAGTATTTT
CASSLDLGQSADTQYF
>TRBV19|-|TRBJ2-7|14|many
TGTGCCAGTAGTGCGGCGGGGGACACCTACGAGCAGTACTTC
CASSAAGDTYEQYF
>TRBV7-6|-|TRBJ2-7|16|-
TGTGCCAGCAGCTTAGTCGGAGAGGGGGGCTTCTACGAGCAGTACTTC
CASSLVGEGGFYEQYF
>TRBV5-1|-|TRBJ1-4|15|many
TGCGCCAGCAGCTTTCGACAGGCTTCTAATGAAAAACTGTTTTTT
CASSFRQASNEKLFF
>TRBV2|-|TRBJ2-5|13|many
TGTGCCAGCGGGCAGAGTCTACAAGAGACCCAGTACTTC
CASGQSLQETQYF
>TRBV29-1|-|TRBJ2-7|15|many
TGCAGCGTTGAATTTCGGGACTCCCGTCCGTACGAGCAGTACTTC
CSVEFRDSRPYEQYF
>TRBV29-1|-|TRBJ2-3|12|-
TGCAGCGTTGAATGGCCCACAGATACGCAGTATTTT
CSVEWPTDTQYF
>TRBV4-1|-|TRBJ2-2|18|many
TGCGCCAGCAGCCAAGATCTGGGCAGGGGTTCCAACACCGGGGAGCTGTTTTTT
CASSQDLGRGSNTGELFF
>TRBV28|TRBD1|TRBJ2-7|16|many
TGTGCCAGCAGTTCCATCGGACAGGGTAGAGACTACGAGCAGTACTTC
CASSSIGQGRDYEQYF
>TRBV7-9|-|TRBJ1-2|15|many
TGTGCCAGCAGCTCGCCGACAGCTATTAACTATGGCTACACCTTC
CASSSPTAINYGYTF
>TRBV12-3/TRBV12-4|TRBD1|TRBJ2-1|14|many
TGTGCCAGCGTACCGGGACAGGGGAACAATGAGCAGTTCTTC
CASVPGQGNNEQFF
>TRBV2|-|TRBJ1-5|15|many
TGTGCCAGCAGTGTATTCGGTGCCGGTGTTCAGCCCCAGCATTTT
CASSVFGAGVQPQHF
>TRBV20-1|-|TRBJ1-1|14|many
TGCAGTGCCCTAGAACCAGGTGGCGACACTGAAGCTTTCTTT
CSALEPGGDTEAFF
>TRBV20-1|TRBD1|TRBJ1-4|16|many
TGCAGTGCTAGAAGCGGACAGGCCGCAACTAATGAAAAACTGTTTTTT
CSARSGQAATNEKLFF
>TRBV4-1|-|TRBJ2-3|16|-
TGCGCCAGCAGCCAAGACCGAGGATTTAGCACAGATACGCAGTATTTT
CASSQDRGFSTDTQYF
>TRBV7-2|-|TRBJ2-2|16|many
TGTGCCAGCACGAGAGATGGGCTAGCGAGGACCGGGGAGCTGTTTTTT
CASTRDGLARTGELFF